This T cell receptor (beta chain) derives from a study of blood T cell repertoires in COVID-19. Whole-study context: The origin of the acute and convalescent COVID-19 samples was the United States, Italy and Spain. T cells, B-cell-depleted T cells, or PBMCs supplied cDNA or gDNA.

Original processing notes: Nucleated cell counts were estimated from reference gene primer amplification. The repertoire was sequenced with immunoSEQ multiplex PCR; TCRdb's copy has only in-frame clones and lacks some. That table supplies the V and J calls and clone size; D and trimming were determined from the DNA. The table includes roughly 190,000 clones, 75% to 95% detected once. Germline CDR1 and CDR2: LGHNA and YNFKEQ. The CDR3 loop spans 16 amino acids. The germline V and J ends were trimmed by 0 bases and 8 bases, with 19 bases remaining between them. This rearrangement joins TRBV4-2 to TRBJ1-2; the D gene is possibly TRBD1 (6 bases). Material for sequencing was peripheral blood. The TCR was taken from a man aged 50 to 60 with acute or convalescent COVID-19. This CDR3 is CASSQDWTAGSGGYTF. In DNA, the CDR3 is TGTGCCAGCAGCCAAGATTGGACAGCCGGTAGTGGGGGCTACACCTTC.